Listed below are T cell receptor beta chains from one sample, sequenced in a study of blood T cell repertoires in COVID-19. Produced via immunoSEQ multiplex PCR; TCRdb's table is partial and in-frame only. The sample includes almost 200,000 clones, around 90% seen only once; the top ten take roughly 8.1%. Sequencing was performed on PBMCs or T cells enriched from blood (not recorded which). These receptors all come from a woman younger than 30 who had recovered from COVID-19. Each CDR3 is given with its conserved first and last residue. The D gene is left open where the match is weak.

>-|TRBV4-2|TRBJ2-1
TGTGCCAGCAGCCAAGGGGCAGAACCCTACAATGAGCAGTTCTTC
CASSQGAEPYNEQFF
>-|TRBV19|TRBJ2-1
TGTGCCAGTAAGTTTCGTGAACAGGGACCCTACAATGAGCAGTTCTTC
CASKFREQGPYNEQFF
>-|TRBV7-7|TRBJ2-3
TGTGCCAGCAGCCCCGCCGTATGGACTACTAGCACAGATACGCAGTATTTT
CASSPAVWTTSTDTQYF
>-|TRBV5-1|TRBJ1-4
TGCGCCAGCAGCCGACAGGAACCAGCAACTAATGAAAAACTGTTTTTT
CASSRQEPATNEKLFF
>-|TRBV6-5|TRBJ2-7
TGTGCCAGCAGTTACAGGGGGGGATACGAGCAGTACTTC
CASSYRGGYEQYF
>TRBD1|TRBV11-2|TRBJ1-2
TGTGCCAGCAGCTTAGTAGGACAGGGTGCCTATGGCTACACCTTC
CASSLVGQGAYGYTF
>-|TRBV12-3/TRBV12-4|TRBJ2-7
TGTGCCAGCAGTTTAGACATACCCTACGAGCAGTACTTC
CASSLDIPYEQYF
>-|TRBV5-1|TRBJ2-3
TGCGCCAGCAGCTGGCTGAACCCGAGGGGGGGTGATACGCAGTATTTT
CASSWLNPRGGDTQYF
>TRBD2|TRBV4-1|TRBJ2-7
TGCGCCAGCAGCCCCAATGAGCGGGGGTCCTACGAGCAGTACTTC
CASSPNERGSYEQYF
>TRBD2|TRBV19|TRBJ2-7
TGTGCCAGTAGTACCTCGGGACTAGCGGGATACGAGCAGTACTTC
CASSTSGLAGYEQYF
>-|TRBV15|TRBJ1-1
TGTGCCACCAGCAGAGATTTAGGAGCTATGAACACTGAAGCTTTCTTT
CATSRDLGAMNTEAFF
>TRBD1|TRBV24-1|TRBJ1-2
TGTGCCACCAGTGAGCAGGACAGGGGACGAAATGGCTACACCTTC
CATSEQDRGRNGYTF
>-|TRBV6-5|TRBJ1-2
-
CASSTSTGGIYGYTF
>-|TRBV24-1|TRBJ2-2
TGTGCCACCGGAGCCTCCACCGGGGAGCTGTTTTTT
CATGASTGELFF
>-|TRBV2|TRBJ2-3
TGTGCCAGCTGCCCAGACGGGTTGTCCACAGATACGCAGTATTTT
CASCPDGLSTDTQYF
>-|TRBV7-2|TRBJ2-5
TGTGCCAGCAGCTTAGGGCAGGTAGTCGAGACCCAGTACTTC
CASSLGQVVETQYF
>TRBD1|TRBV5-1|TRBJ2-7
TGCGCCAGCAGCTTTGAATCCGGTAGGGCACAGGGGGCTCACGAGCAGTACTTC
CASSFESGRAQGAHEQYF